Presented here are 10 T cell receptor beta chains from one specimen sequenced in a study of blood T cell repertoires in COVID-19. TCRdb's table, derived via immunoSEQ multiplex PCR, lists solely in-frame clones and lacks some. Seen here are 80,000 to 95,000 clones, roughly four fifths observed once, and the top ten hold around 4.8%. Sequenced sample: peripheral blood. These receptor sequences come from a man older than 75 with COVID-19, enrolled during active disease.

The rearrangement uses TRBV7-8 and TRBJ2-3; 7 bases line up with TRBD1. Germline assignment: CDR1 SGHVS and CDR2 FQNEAQ. CDR3 size: 15 residues. V trimming: 5 bases; J trimming: 0 bases; junction bases outside the gene matches: 5. CDR3 DNA: TGTGCCAGCAGCCAGAGGACAGGTAGCACAGATACGCAGTATTTT. Amino acid sequence: CASSQRTGSTDTQYF.

The chain recombines TRBV28 with TRBJ2-1; D is perhaps TRBD1 (5 bases). The V end lost 7 bases, the J end lost 5 bases, and 9 bases lay between the germline ends. CDR1 MDHEN and CDR2 SYDVKM come from the germline V gene. This CDR3 is 12 amino acids long. The CDR3, as DNA: TGTGCCAGCACCCAGGGCAACAATGAGCAGTTCTTC. Its translation: CASTQGNNEQFF.

This chain connects TRBV19 to TRBJ2-1; TRBD1 matches 9 bases. The V gene's germline CDR1 is LNHDA and CDR2 SQIVND (reference sequence). With V trimmed by 6 bases and J by 8 bases, 8 bases remained unmatched. This CDR3 contains 14 residues. The CDR3 loop is CASSETGGFDEQFF. CDR3 sequence (DNA): TGTGCCAGTAGCGAGACAGGGGGATTCGATGAGCAGTTCTTC.

The rearrangement joins TRBV7-2 to TRBJ1-5, with a possible D match to TRBD1 (5 bases). Germline V lookup: CDR1 SGHTA, CDR2 FQGNSA. V lost 0 bases and J 2 bases, leaving 14 bases between the germline ends. The CDR3 is 17 residues long. CDR3 sequence reads: CASSLALGGRGNQPQHF. CDR3 DNA sequence: TGTGCCAGCAGCTTAGCGCTCGGGGGACGGGGCAATCAGCCCCAGCATTTT.

This clone was recorded only once. V and J are TRBV6-4 and TRBJ2-1, with TRBD1 matching 8 bases. The CDR3 is 13 amino acids. The V and J ends lost 8 bases and 9 bases, in that order; junction bases with no gene match: 9. Germline loops: CDR1 MRHNA, CDR2 SNTAGT. The DNA for the CDR3 is TGTGCCAGCTCACAGACAGGGGTCAGTGAGCAGTTCTTC. Residues: CASSQTGVSEQFF.

CDR3 protein: CASTRAGDRETQYF. Written as DNA, the CDR3 is TGTGCCAGCACCCGAGCGGGAGACCGAGAGACCCAGTACTTC. V usage is TRBV28 and J usage is TRBJ2-5; 8 bases align to TRBD2. CDR1 is MDHEN and CDR2 is SYDVKM in the germline V gene. The CDR3 runs 14 residues. The junction had 8 bases not matched to a gene; V was cut back by 7 bases and J by 4 bases.

V is TRBV7-2 and J is TRBJ2-7; the match to TRBD2 covers 9 bases. This CDR3 is built from 15 residues. Germline trimming cut 3 bases from V and 2 bases from J; bases unmatched to any gene: 5. From germline, CDR1 is SGHTA and CDR2 FQGNSA. Written as DNA, the CDR3 is TGTGCCAGCAGCTTTGGACTAGCGAGTGCCTACGAGCAGTACTTC. Its translation is CASSFGLASAYEQYF.

The chain employs TRBV30 and TRBJ1-3; D call uncertain. Deletions cut 5 bases from V and 2 bases from J, with 7 bases between. The CDR3 is made up of 12 amino acids. The germline gives CDR1 GTSNPN, CDR2 SVGIG (reference sequence). CDR3 region: CAWGLAGNTIYF. CDR3 DNA: TGTGCCTGGGGACTTGCTGGAAACACCATATATTTT.

This clone was seen a single time. This chain links TRBV7-3 with TRBJ2-3, with 9 positions matching TRBD2. Trimming cost V 0 bases and J 3 bases; bases outside gene matches: 1. The length of the CDR3 is 15 residues. The germline CDR1 and CDR2 sequences are SGHTA and FQGTGA. The CDR3 region is CASSLTSGRTDTQYF. In nucleotides, the CDR3 is TGTGCCAGCAGCTTAACTAGCGGGAGAACAGATACGCAGTATTTT.

This chain joins TRBV5-6 and TRBJ2-5, with 10 nucleotides matching TRBD1. Germline CDR1 is SGHDT and CDR2 is YYEEEE. The CDR3 length is 16 residues. V shed 1 base, J shed 4 bases, and the junction held 7 bases outside the gene matches. For the CDR3, the DNA is TGTGCCAGCAGCTTGCTCGGGACAGGGGTTGTAGAGACCCAGTACTTC. It specifies CASSLLGTGVVETQYF.